Below, 21 T cell receptor beta chains from the same sample are listed, as sequenced in a study of blood T cells in healthy people across ages. A J-beta primer mix and a sample-barcoded 5' primer were used in a second PCR of roughly 6 to 11 cycles. TCRdb recomputed calls from the 5' RACE reads with MiXCR, one row per CDR3 protein. The sample contains about 800,000 distinct CDR3 sequences, 46% of which appear only once. Sequences were obtained from blood. The receptors were gathered from an elderly man in good health.

The V and J genes are TRBV6-1 and TRBJ2-7, with D perhaps TRBD1 (6 bases). Trimming took 5 bases from V and 7 from J, leaving 21 bases between them. Germline CDR1 is MNHNS and CDR2 is SASEGT. This CDR3 spans 15 amino acids. The CDR3 DNA sequence: TGTGCCAGCAGTTCAAGACAGGCTGCCGGCGAGGAGCAGTACTTC. Translated: CASSSRQAAGEEQYF.

The V call is TRBV29-1, the J call TRBJ1-1; 8 positions match TRBD1. Germline V gene data show CDR1 as SQVTM and CDR2 as ANQGSEA. CDR3 size: 13 residues. J gave up 5 bases and V 6 bases, and 8 bases lay outside the gene matches. CDR3 residues: CSVLGQGGTEAFF. CDR3 nucleotide sequence: TGCAGCGTGCTTGGACAGGGAGGAACTGAAGCTTTCTTT.

V usage is TRBV18 and J usage is TRBJ2-1; D assignment may be TRBD1 or TRBD2 (5 bases each). V lost 2 bases, J lost 10 bases, and 18 bases lay in between. The CDR3 spans 15 residues. Germline V gene lookup returns CDR1 KGHSH and CDR2 LQKENI. This CDR3 reads CASSPEGVSSGEQFF. CDR3 nucleotide sequence: TGTGCCAGCTCACCAGAGGGAGTGTCCTCAGGGGAGCAGTTCTTC.

This chain connects TRBV27 to TRBJ2-5; 7 positions agree with TRBD1. The J call is doubtful: the DNA matches TRBJ2-7 better. The CDR3 sequence is 14 residues long. In germline, CDR1 is MNHEY, CDR2 SMNVEV (reference sequence). Here the CDR3 reads CASSLGRGLSEQYF. In nucleotides, the CDR3 is TGTGCCAGCAGTTTGGGAAGGGGGCTTAGCGAGCAGTACTTC.

V usage is TRBV27 and J usage is TRBJ2-3; D gene ambiguous. The CDR3 is made up of 15 amino acids. Germline V gene data show CDR1 as MNHEY and CDR2 as SMNVEV (reference sequence). Trimming shortened V by 1 base and J by 1 base, and 9 bases separated the two germline ends. The CDR3 nucleotides read TGTGCCAGCAGTTTATTTGGGGTAGGCACAGATACGCAGTATTTT. Its translation is CASSLFGVGTDTQYF.

This clonotype was detected a few times. Given a much more abundant clone one base away, this may be a read error. The rearrangement links TRBV7-2 to TRBJ2-7; D is uncertain. The CDR3 loop spans 11 amino acids. Per the germline V gene, CDR1 is SGHTA and CDR2 is FQGNSA. V lost 3 bases, J lost 3 bases, and 3 bases lay in between. CDR3 region: CASSFYYEQYF. Here the CDR3 DNA reads TGTGCCAGCAGCTTCTACTACGAGCAGTACTTC.

The V gene is TRBV7-2, the J gene TRBJ2-7; 10 nucleotides line up with TRBD1. The CDR3 length is 16 residues. In germline, CDR1 is SGHTA, CDR2 FQGNSA. V gave up 5 bases and J gave up 7 bases; unmatched junction bases: 14. CDR3 region: CASSIGQGETYNEQYF. CDR3 nucleotide sequence: TGTGCCAGCAGCATAGGACAGGGGGAAACCTACAATGAGCAGTACTTC.

As concerns this clonotype: It may be a read error: a sequence one base away is much more abundant. The chain has TRBV6-6 and TRBJ2-7, with 9 bases that match TRBD1. This CDR3 spans 14 amino acids. Germline V gives CDR1 MNHNY, CDR2 SVGAGI (reference sequence). The DNA of the CDR3 is TGTACCAGCAGTTCCACAGGGGGCTGGGGCGAGCAGTACTTC. As protein: CTSSSTGGWGEQYF.

The sample holds a few counts of this clonotype. The gene calls are TRBV2 and TRBJ1-2; D gene ambiguous. Per germline, CDR1 SNHLY and CDR2 FYNNEI. This CDR3 region has 15 residues. The V end was cut by 3 bases, the J end by 3 bases, with 14 bases between. CDR3 loop: CASSDPSGGHYGYTF. In nucleotides, the CDR3 is TGTGCCAGCAGTGATCCCTCGGGAGGGCACTATGGCTACACCTTC.

Only a few counts were recorded for this clonotype. This chain joins TRBV7-2 and TRBJ1-1, with 9 nucleotides matching TRBD1. The CDR3 contains 16 residues. The ends lost 5 bases at V and 4 bases at J; junction bases unmatched: 11. The germline V gene encodes CDR1 SGHTA and CDR2 FQGNSA. The CDR3 bases are TGTGCCAGCAGCAGCCCCCGGGACAGGGTACGCACTGAAGCTTTCTTT. It specifies CASSSPRDRVRTEAFF. Looking up the rest from reference TRBV7-2 and TRBJ1-1 gives the full variable domain: GAGVSQSPSNKVTEKGKDVELRCDPISGHTALYWYRQSLGQGLEFLIYFQGNSAPDKSGLPSDRFSAERTGGSVSTLTIQRTQQEDSAVYLCASSSPRDRVRTEAFFGQGTRLTVV.

This clonotype was seen a few times. The rearrangement joins TRBV21-1 to TRBJ2-7; TRBD1, as called in the table, went unchecked against the DNA. TRBV21-1 is a known pseudogene. The CDR3 is made up of 23 amino acids. The CDR3 region is CASSKATQPEINSRDSFSYEQYF. The CDR3 DNA reads as TGTGCCAGCAGCAAAGCGACACAACCTGAAATCAACTCGCGGGACAGCTTCTCCTACGAGCAGTACTTC.

This clonotype has at least ten counts. The CDR3 DNA is TGCAGTGCTAGACGGAGATCTAACTATGGCTACACCTTC. Amino acid sequence: CSARRRSNYGYTF. V and J are TRBV20-1 and TRBJ1-2; D gene unclear. Between the trimmed V and J ends, which lost 2 bases and 0 bases, there was a span of 7 bases. Germline V lookup: CDR1 DFQATT, CDR2 SNEGSKA (reference sequence). The CDR3 length is 13 residues.

The chain uses TRBV7-9 and TRBJ1-5; D unclear. The CDR3 contains 19 residues. V was cut by 0 bases and J by 0 bases, with 18 bases left in between. Germline CDR1 reads SEHNR; CDR2 reads FQNEAQ (reference sequence). The CDR3 reads CASSLAEKTAAYSNQPQHF. The CDR3 bases are TGTGCCAGCAGCTTAGCCGAAAAAACAGCGGCTTATAGCAATCAGCCCCAGCATTTT. Combining the CDR3 with reference TRBV7-9 and TRBJ1-5 gives the whole variable domain DTGVSQNPRHKITKRGQNVTFRCDPISEHNRLYWYRQTLGQGPEFLTYFQNEAQLEKSRLLSDRFSAERPKGSFSTLEIQRTEQGDSAMYLCASSLAEKTAAYSNQPQHFGDGTRLSIL.

This clonotype was seen a few times. This chain joins TRBV7-2 and TRBJ1-6; D uncertain. Germline V lookup: CDR1 SGHTA, CDR2 FQGNSA. The V end was cut by 1 base, the J end by 7 bases, with 8 bases between. The CDR3 covers 14 residues. CDR3 DNA: TGTGCCAGCAGCTTAGACGCCCAGAATTCACCCCTCCACTTT. Amino acid sequence: CASSLDAQNSPLHF.

The chain is built from TRBV7-9 and TRBJ1-3; D gene uncertain. The CDR3 contains 12 residues. Germline V gene sequence: CDR1 SEHNR, CDR2 FQNEAQ (reference sequence). Trimming removed 1 base at V and 11 bases at J, with 9 bases between. CDR3 sequence reads: CASSLETGSIYF. The CDR3 bases are TGTGCCAGCAGCTTAGAAACGGGATCCATATATTTT.

The chain employs TRBV9 and TRBJ2-1, with TRBD1 matching 10 bases. Germline V CDR1 and CDR2: SGDLS, YYNGEE. V gave up 4 bases and J gave up 9 bases; unmatched junction bases: 16. CDR3 length equals 17 residues. This CDR3 is CASSSSTGQGIGVEQFF. The CDR3 DNA sequence: TGTGCCAGCAGCTCCAGTACGGGACAGGGGATTGGTGTTGAGCAGTTCTTC.

This chain uses TRBV4-1 with TRBJ1-5; possible D gene TRBD1, 6 bases. Germline CDR1 MGHRA, CDR2 YSYEKL. CDR3 size: 16 residues. V was shortened by 0 bases and J by 3 bases, with 12 bases between the two germline ends. For the CDR3, the DNA is TGCGCCAGCAGCCAAGATCTACCAGGGGTCAATCAGCCCCAGCATTTT. This translates into CASSQDLPGVNQPQHF.

This chain connects TRBV7-6 to TRBJ2-1; D possibly corresponds to TRBD2 (6 bases). The J call may be faulty, since TRBJ2-7 better matches the DNA end. The length of the CDR3 is 13 residues. Germline V lookup: CDR1 SGHVS, CDR2 FNYEAQ. CDR3 in DNA: TGTGCCAGCAGCGGGGGGTTATACAATGAGCAGTACTTC. Translating gives CASSGGLYNEQYF.

Only a few counts were recorded for this clonotype. The gene calls are TRBV9 and TRBJ2-3, with a possible D match to TRBD2 (5 bases). Trimming shortened V by 7 bases and J by 2 bases, and 8 bases separated the two germline ends. This CDR3 is built from 12 residues. Germline CDR1 reads SGDLS; CDR2 reads YYNGEE. CDR3 in DNA: TGTGCCAGCGGGCGGGTCACAGATACGCAGTATTTT. Translation: CASGRVTDTQYF.

This clonotype was counted a few times. The rearrangement joins TRBV20-1 to TRBJ2-3; TRBD2 aligns across 10 bases. This CDR3 region has 14 residues. J lost 4 bases, V lost 6 bases, and 7 bases had no gene match. Germline loops: CDR1 DFQATT, CDR2 SNEGSKA (reference sequence). Here the CDR3 DNA reads TGCAGTGCCAGACTAGCGGGTGGTGCAGATACGCAGTATTTT. As protein: CSARLAGGADTQYF.

A word on this clonotype: Relative to the germline gene, one junction end is altered; a read error may explain this. V and J are TRBV27 and TRBJ2-1; D may be TRBD1 or TRBD2 (6 bases each). Per germline, CDR1 MNHEY and CDR2 SMNVEV (reference sequence). CDR3 size: 17 residues. CDR3 residues: CASSPTPHGGAYNERFF. The DNA for the CDR3 is TGTGCCAGCAGTCCAACCCCCCACGGGGGCGCCTACAATGAGCGGTTCTTC.